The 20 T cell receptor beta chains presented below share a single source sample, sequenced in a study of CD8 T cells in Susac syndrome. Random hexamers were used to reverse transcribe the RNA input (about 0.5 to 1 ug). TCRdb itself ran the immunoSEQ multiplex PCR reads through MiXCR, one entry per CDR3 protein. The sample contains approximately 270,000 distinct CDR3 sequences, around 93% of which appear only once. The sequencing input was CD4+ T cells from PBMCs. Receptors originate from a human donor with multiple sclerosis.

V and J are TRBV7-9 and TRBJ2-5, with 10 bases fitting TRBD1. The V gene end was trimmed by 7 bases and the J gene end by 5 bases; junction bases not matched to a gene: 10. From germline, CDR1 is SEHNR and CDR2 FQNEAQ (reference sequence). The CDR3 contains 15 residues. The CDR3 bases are TGTGCCAGCAATCGCGGGACAGGGGAGATGGAGACCCAGTACTTC. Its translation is CASNRGTGEMETQYF.

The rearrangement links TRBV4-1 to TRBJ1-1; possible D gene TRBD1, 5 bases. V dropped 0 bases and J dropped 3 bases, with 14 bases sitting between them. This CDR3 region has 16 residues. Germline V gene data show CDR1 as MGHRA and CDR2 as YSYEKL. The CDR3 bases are TGCGCCAGCAGCCAAGATTTCGGGGGGACGGACACTGAAGCTTTCTTT. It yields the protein CASSQDFGGTDTEAFF.

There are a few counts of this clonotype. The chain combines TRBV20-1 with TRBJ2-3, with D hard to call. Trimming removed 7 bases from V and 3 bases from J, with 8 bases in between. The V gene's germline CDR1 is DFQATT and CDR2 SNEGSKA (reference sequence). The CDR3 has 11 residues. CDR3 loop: CSVMKTDTQYF. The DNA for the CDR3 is TGCAGTGTTATGAAGACAGATACGCAGTATTTT.

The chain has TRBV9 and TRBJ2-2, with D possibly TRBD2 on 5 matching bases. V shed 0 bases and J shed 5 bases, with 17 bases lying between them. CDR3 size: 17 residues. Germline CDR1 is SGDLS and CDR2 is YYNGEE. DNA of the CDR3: TGTGCCAGCAGCGTAGCTACATGGAGGCTCGGGACCGGGGAGCTGTTTTTT. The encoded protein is CASSVATWRLGTGELFF.

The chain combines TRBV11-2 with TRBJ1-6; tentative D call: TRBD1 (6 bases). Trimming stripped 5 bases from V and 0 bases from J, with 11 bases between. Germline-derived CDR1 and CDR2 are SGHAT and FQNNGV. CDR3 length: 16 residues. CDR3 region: CASSRGGSSYNSPLHF. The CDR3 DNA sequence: TGTGCCAGCAGCCGAGGGGGAAGCTCCTATAATTCACCCCTCCACTTT.

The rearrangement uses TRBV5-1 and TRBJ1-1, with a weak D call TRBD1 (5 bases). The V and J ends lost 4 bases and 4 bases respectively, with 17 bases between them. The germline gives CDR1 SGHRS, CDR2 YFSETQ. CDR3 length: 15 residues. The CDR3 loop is CASSAGRQGSTEAFF. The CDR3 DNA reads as TGCGCCAGCAGCGCCGGGAGGCAGGGATCCACTGAAGCTTTCTTT.

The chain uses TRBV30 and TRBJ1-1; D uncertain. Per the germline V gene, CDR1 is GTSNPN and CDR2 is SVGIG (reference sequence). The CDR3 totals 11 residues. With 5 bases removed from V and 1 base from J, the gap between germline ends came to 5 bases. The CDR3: CAWAQNTEAFF. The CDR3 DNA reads TGTGCCTGGGCCCAGAACACTGAAGCTTTCTTT.

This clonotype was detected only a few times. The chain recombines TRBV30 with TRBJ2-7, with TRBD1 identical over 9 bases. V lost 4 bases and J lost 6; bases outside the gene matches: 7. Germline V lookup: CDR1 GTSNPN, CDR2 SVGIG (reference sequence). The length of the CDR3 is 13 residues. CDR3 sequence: CAWKRTGEVEQYF. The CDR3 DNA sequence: TGTGCCTGGAAACGGACAGGGGAGGTCGAGCAGTACTTC.

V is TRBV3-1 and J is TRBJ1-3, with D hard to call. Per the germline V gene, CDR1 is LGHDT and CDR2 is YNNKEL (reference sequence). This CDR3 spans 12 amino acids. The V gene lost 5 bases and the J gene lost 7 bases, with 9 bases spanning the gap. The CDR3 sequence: CASSAAGNTIYF. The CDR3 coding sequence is TGTGCCAGCAGCGCGGCCGGGAACACCATATATTTT.

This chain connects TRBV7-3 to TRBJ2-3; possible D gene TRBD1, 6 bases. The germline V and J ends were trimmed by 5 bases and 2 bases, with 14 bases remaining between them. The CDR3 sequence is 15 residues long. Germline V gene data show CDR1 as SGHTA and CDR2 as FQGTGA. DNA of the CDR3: TGTGCCAGCAGCGCAACAGGGCCTCCCACAGATACGCAGTATTTT. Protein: CASSATGPPTDTQYF.

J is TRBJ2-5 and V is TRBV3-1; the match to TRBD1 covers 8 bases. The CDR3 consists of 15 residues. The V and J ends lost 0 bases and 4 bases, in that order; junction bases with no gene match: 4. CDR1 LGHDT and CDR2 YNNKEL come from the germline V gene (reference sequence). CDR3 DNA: TGTGCCAGCAGCCAAGAGACAGGGGAAGGAGAGACCCAGTACTTC. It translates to CASSQETGEGETQYF.

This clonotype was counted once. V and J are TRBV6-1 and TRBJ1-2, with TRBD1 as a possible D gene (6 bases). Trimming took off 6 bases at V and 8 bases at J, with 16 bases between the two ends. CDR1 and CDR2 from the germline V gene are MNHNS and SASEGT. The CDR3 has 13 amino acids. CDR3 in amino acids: CASRAAGVEGYTF. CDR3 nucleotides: TGTGCCAGCAGGGCGGCAGGGGTAGAAGGCTACACCTTC.

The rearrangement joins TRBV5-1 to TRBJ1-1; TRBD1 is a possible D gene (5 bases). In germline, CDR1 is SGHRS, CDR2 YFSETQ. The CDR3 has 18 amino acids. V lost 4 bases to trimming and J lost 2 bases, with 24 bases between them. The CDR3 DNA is TGCGCCAGCAGCCCAAGAGCTACTCAGGGACTGATAAACACTGAAGCTTTCTTT. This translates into CASSPRATQGLINTEAFF.

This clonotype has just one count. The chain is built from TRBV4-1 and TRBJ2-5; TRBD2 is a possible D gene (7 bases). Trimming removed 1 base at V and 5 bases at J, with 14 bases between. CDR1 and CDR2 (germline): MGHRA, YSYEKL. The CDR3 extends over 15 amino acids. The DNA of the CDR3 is TGCGCCAGCAGCCAAGGCCTCGGGGGGCGGGAGACCCAGTACTTC. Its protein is CASSQGLGGRETQYF.

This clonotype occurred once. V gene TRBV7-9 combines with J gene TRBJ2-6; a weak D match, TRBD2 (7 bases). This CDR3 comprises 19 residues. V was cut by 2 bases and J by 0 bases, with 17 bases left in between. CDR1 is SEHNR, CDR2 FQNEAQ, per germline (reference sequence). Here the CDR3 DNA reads TGTGCCAGCAGCTTAAGGGGGGGATACTACGGCTCTGGGGCCAACGTCCTGACTTTC. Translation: CASSLRGGYYGSGANVLTF.

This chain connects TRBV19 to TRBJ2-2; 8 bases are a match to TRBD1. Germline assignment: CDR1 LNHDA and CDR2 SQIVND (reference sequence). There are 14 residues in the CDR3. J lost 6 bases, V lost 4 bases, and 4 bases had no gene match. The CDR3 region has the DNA TGTGCCAGTAGTAAGACAGGGGTCCCCGGGGAGCTGTTTTTT. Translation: CASSKTGVPGELFF.

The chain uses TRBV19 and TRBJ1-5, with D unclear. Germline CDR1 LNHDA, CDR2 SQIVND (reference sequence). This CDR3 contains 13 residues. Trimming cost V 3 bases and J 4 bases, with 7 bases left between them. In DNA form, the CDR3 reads TGTGCCAGTAGTATGTGGGGTAATCAGCCCCAGCATTTT. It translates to CASSMWGNQPQHF.

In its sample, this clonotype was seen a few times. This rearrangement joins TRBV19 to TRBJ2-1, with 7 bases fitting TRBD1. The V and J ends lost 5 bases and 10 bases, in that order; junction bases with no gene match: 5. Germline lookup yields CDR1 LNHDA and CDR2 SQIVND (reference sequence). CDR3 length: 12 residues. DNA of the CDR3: TGTGCCAGTAGTGGACAGGAGCGGGAGCAGTTCTTC. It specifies CASSGQEREQFF.

The CDR3 here is CASSQAQGFTEAFF. As DNA, the CDR3 is TGCGCCAGCAGCCAAGCGCAGGGTTTCACTGAAGCTTTCTTT. V gene TRBV4-1 combines with J gene TRBJ1-1; a possible D gene is TRBD1 (5 bases). The CDR3 loop spans 14 amino acids. Per germline, CDR1 MGHRA and CDR2 YSYEKL. V was cut by 1 base and J by 4 bases, with 10 bases left in between.

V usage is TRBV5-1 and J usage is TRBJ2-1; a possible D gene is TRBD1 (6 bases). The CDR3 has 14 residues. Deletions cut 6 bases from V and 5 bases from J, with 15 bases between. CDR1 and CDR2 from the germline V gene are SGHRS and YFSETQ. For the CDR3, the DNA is TGCGCCAGCACCCGTTCAGGGGTCAACAATGAGCAGTTCTTC. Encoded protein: CASTRSGVNNEQFF. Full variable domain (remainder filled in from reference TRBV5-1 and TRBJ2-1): KAGVTQTPRYLIKTRGQQVTLSCSPISGHRSVSWYQQTPGQGLQFLFEYFSETQRNKGNFPGRFSGRQFSNSRSEMNVSTLELGDSALYLCASTRSGVNNEQFFGPGTRLTVL.